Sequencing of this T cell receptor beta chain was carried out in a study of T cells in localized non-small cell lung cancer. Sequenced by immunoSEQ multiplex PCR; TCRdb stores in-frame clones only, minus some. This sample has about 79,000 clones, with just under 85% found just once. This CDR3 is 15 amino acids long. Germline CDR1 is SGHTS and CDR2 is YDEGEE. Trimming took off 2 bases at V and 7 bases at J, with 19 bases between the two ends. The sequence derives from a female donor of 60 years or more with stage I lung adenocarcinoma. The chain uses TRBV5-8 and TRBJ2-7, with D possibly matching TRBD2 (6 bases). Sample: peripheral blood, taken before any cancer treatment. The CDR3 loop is CASSLTGTPAGEQYF. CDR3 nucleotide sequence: TGTGCCAGCAGCTTAACCGGGACCCCCGCGGGAGAGCAGTACTTC.